Listed here are 22 T cell receptor beta chains from one sample, sequenced in a study of cytomegalovirus exposure and HLA in healthy donors (dated by TCRdb to about 2017). Receptor libraries were prepared by the immunoSEQ multiplex PCR assay. The multiplex PCR relied on a mix of 60 forward primers for TCR Vbeta segments and 13 reverse primers for TCR Jbeta segments. TCRdb's version of the immuneACCESS table is confined to in-frame rearrangements and falls short of the full clone set. An unresolved V gene accounts for under half of the shortfall where checked; the remainder is of unknown origin. The sample table lists about 43,000 clones, more than 65% of them with a count of one. Of the sample, roughly 2.5% is held by the ten largest clones. The material sequenced was PBMCs. The receptors stem from a man aged 45-65 years in good health and CMV-seronegative.

This clone has a handful of counts. This chain connects TRBV13 to TRBJ2-2; TRBD1 matches at 8 bases. Germline loops: CDR1 PRHDT, CDR2 FYEKMQ (reference sequence). The V and J ends lost 3 bases and 8 bases, in that order; junction bases with no gene match: 8. The CDR3 runs 15 residues. CDR3 nucleotide sequence: TGTGCCAGCAGCTTTTGGGGACAGGTTTCGGGGGAGCTGTTTTTT. Translating it yields CASSFWGQVSGELFF.

The chain combines TRBV28 with TRBJ1-2; unclear D gene. The germline V gene encodes CDR1 MDHEN and CDR2 SYDVKM. The CDR3 consists of 14 residues. V was trimmed by 6 bases and J by 4 bases, leaving 15 bases between them. CDR3: CASRSAGSLYGYTF. CDR3 DNA sequence: TGTGCCAGCAGAAGTGCGGGAAGCCTCTATGGCTACACCTTC.

This clone was detected a few times. V and J are TRBV19 and TRBJ1-5; 9 nucleotides align to TRBD1. V trimming: 5 bases; J trimming: 7 bases; junction bases outside the gene matches: 12. Germline values: CDR1 LNHDA, CDR2 SQIVND (reference sequence). The CDR3 has 16 amino acids. The CDR3 region is CASSPHGTGSEQPQHF. The DNA of the CDR3 is TGTGCCAGTAGTCCACACGGGACAGGGTCAGAGCAGCCCCAGCATTTT.

The chain employs TRBV29-1 and TRBJ2-1; 8 bases fit TRBD2. With 0 bases clipped from V and 9 bases from J, the junction kept 13 bases outside the gene matches. CDR3 length: 16 residues. Germline V gene data show CDR1 as SQVTM and CDR2 as ANQGSEA. Written as DNA, the CDR3 is TGCAGCGTTGAAGATAAAGGTGGCGGGAGGTCTTCTGAGCAGTTCTTC. Amino acid sequence: CSVEDKGGGRSSEQFF.

The rearrangement uses TRBV15 and TRBJ2-7; the D is unclear. Germline assignment: CDR1 LNHNV and CDR2 YYDKDF (reference sequence). The CDR3 has 12 residues. The V and J ends lost 1 base and 4 bases respectively, with 5 bases between them. The CDR3 spells CATSRADYEQYF. The CDR3 coding sequence is TGTGCCACCAGCAGAGCAGATTACGAGCAGTACTTC. Complete variable domain (other parts from reference TRBV15 and TRBJ2-7): DAMVIQNPRYQVTQFGKPVTLSCSQTLNHNVMYWYQQKSSQAPKLLFHYYDKDFNNEADTPDNFQSRRPNTSFCFLDIRSPGLGDTAMYLCATSRADYEQYFGPGTRLTVT.

This chain links TRBV29-1 with TRBJ2-4; 11 bases are a match to TRBD2. The CDR3 is 16 residues long. V was pared by 1 base and J by 13 bases, with 15 bases of the junction left unmatched. Looked up from germline, CDR1 is SQVTM and CDR2 is ANQGSEA. The CDR3 DNA sequence: TGCAGCGTTGAAGGCACCCCCCTAGCGGGAGGTGCGGCCCAGTACTTC. The encoded protein is CSVEGTPLAGGAAQYF.

This clone has more than one count but fewer than ten. The chain has TRBV7-9 and TRBJ1-1; D call uncertain. From germline, CDR1 is SEHNR and CDR2 FQNEAQ (reference sequence). This CDR3 contains 13 residues. With 3 bases removed from V and 1 base from J, the gap between germline ends came to 6 bases. CDR3 loop: CASSLEGNTEAFF. The CDR3, as DNA: TGTGCCAGCAGCTTGGAGGGGAACACTGAAGCTTTCTTT.

About this clone: Sequence at one end of the junction differs from germline and may be a read error. The chain recombines TRBV7-9 with TRBJ1-2, with D maybe TRBD1 (5 bases). Germline-derived CDR1 and CDR2 are SEHNR and FQNEAQ (reference sequence). CDR3 size: 13 residues. The CDR3 region has the DNA TGTTCCAGCAGTCGCCCTTCGGAGGGGGGCTACACCTTC. This translates into CSSSRPSEGGYTF.

This sequence joins TRBV7-2 and TRBJ2-1; TRBD2 matches 8 bases. CDR3 length: 15 residues. J lost 2 bases, V lost 5 bases, and 5 bases had no gene match. CDR1 and CDR2 (germline): SGHTA, FQGNSA. CDR3 sequence reads: CASSPGTSTYNEQFF. In DNA form, the CDR3 reads TGTGCCAGCAGCCCGGGGACTAGTACCTACAATGAGCAGTTCTTC.

This clone was seen a few times. CDR3 sequence reads: CASSWTEDYGYTF. The CDR3 nucleotides read TGTGCCAGCAGCTGGACAGAAGACTATGGCTACACCTTC. The chain is built from TRBV6-1 and TRBJ1-2, with D possibly being TRBD1 (6 bases). The CDR3 is 13 amino acids. Trimming pared 6 bases from V and 3 bases from J, leaving 11 bases between. CDR1 and CDR2 from the germline V gene are MNHNS and SASEGT.

This clone was recorded a few times. V and J are TRBV27 and TRBJ1-2; D possibly corresponds to TRBD1 (5 bases). Germline assignment: CDR1 MNHEY and CDR2 SMNVEV (reference sequence). CDR3 length equals 14 residues. Trimming took off 2 bases at V and 4 bases at J, with 11 bases between the two ends. For the CDR3, the DNA is TGTGCCAGCAGTTTACGGGGGTCTGTCTATGGCTACACCTTC. Its protein is CASSLRGSVYGYTF.

The rearrangement uses TRBV5-4 and TRBJ1-2; 9 bases line up with TRBD1. With V trimmed by 4 bases and J by 8 bases, 12 bases remained unmatched. CDR1 and CDR2 (germline): SGHNT, YYREEE (reference sequence). The CDR3 has 15 amino acids. The CDR3 here is CASSGTGQGSGGYTF. The CDR3 DNA follows: TGTGCCAGCAGCGGGACGGGACAGGGCAGCGGGGGCTACACCTTC.

The gene calls are TRBV19 and TRBJ1-1, with TRBD1 matching over 7 bases. The length of the CDR3 is 15 residues. Germline CDR1 LNHDA, CDR2 SQIVND (reference sequence). V trimming: 3 bases; J trimming: 1 base; junction bases outside the gene matches: 5. The CDR3 nucleotides are TGTGCCAGTAGTATCCGACAGGGTTGGAACACTGAAGCTTTCTTT. This codes for CASSIRQGWNTEAFF.

The V call is TRBV11-2, the J call TRBJ2-5; the match to TRBD2 covers 15 bases. The ends lost 5 bases at V and 11 bases at J; junction bases unmatched: 9. This CDR3 has 15 amino acids. CDR1 is SGHAT and CDR2 is FQNNGV in the germline V gene. The DNA of the CDR3 is TGTGCCAGCAGCGGCCAAGGACTAGCGGGAGGGGAGCAGTACTTC. Translation gives CASSGQGLAGGEQYF.

The chain has TRBV28 and TRBJ2-3; no clear D. The germline V gene encodes CDR1 MDHEN and CDR2 SYDVKM. V was pared by 4 bases and J by 2 bases, with 7 bases between. The CDR3 runs to 13 residues. The CDR3 reads CASSSRPTDTQYF. CDR3 coding DNA: TGTGCCAGCAGTTCTCGTCCCACAGATACGCAGTATTTT.

The gene calls are TRBV27 and TRBJ2-1; D uncertain. V lost 3 bases, J lost 5 bases, and 17 bases lay in between. The V gene's germline CDR1 is MNHEY and CDR2 SMNVEV (reference sequence). This CDR3 is 16 amino acids long. DNA for the CDR3: TGTGCCAGCAGTTTGTCCCCTTACGAGAGAAACAATGAGCAGTTCTTC. Protein sequence: CASSLSPYERNNEQFF.

This chain uses TRBV19 with TRBJ1-4, with D possibly matching TRBD1 (6 bases). Germline values: CDR1 LNHDA, CDR2 SQIVND (reference sequence). The CDR3 is made up of 14 amino acids. Trimming stripped 4 bases from V and 7 bases from J, with 13 bases between. This chain's CDR3 is CASSTPGAGEKLFF. As DNA, the CDR3 is TGTGCCAGTAGTACCCCAGGGGCGGGTGAAAAACTGTTTTTT.

For the CDR3, the DNA is TGTGCCATCAGTGAGACGGCGGGGGGCAATCAGCCCCAGCATTTT. This gives the protein CAISETAGGNQPQHF. The chain uses TRBV10-3 and TRBJ1-5; a weak D match, TRBD1 (5 bases). Germline V gene lookup returns CDR1 ENHRY and CDR2 SYGVKD. Trimming removed 2 bases from V and 2 bases from J, with 10 bases in between. This CDR3 contains 15 residues.

The rearrangement links TRBV19 to TRBJ2-1; D is perhaps TRBD2 (5 bases). Trimming took off 0 bases at V and 2 bases at J, with 8 bases between the two ends. CDR3 size: 15 residues. Germline V lookup: CDR1 LNHDA, CDR2 SQIVND (reference sequence). CDR3 coding DNA: TGTGCCAGTAGTATAGAAGGTAGCGCCTACAATGAGCAGTTCTTC. Protein: CASSIEGSAYNEQFF. The entire variable domain, with the rest obtained from reference TRBV19 and TRBJ2-1, is as follows: DGGITQSPKYLFRKEGQNVTLSCEQNLNHDAMYWYRQDPGQGLRLIYYSQIVNDFQKGDIAEGYSVSREKKESFPLTVTSAQKNPTAFYLCASSIEGSAYNEQFFGPGTRLTVL.

The rearrangement links TRBV6-5 to TRBJ1-2; a possible D gene is TRBD1 (5 bases). The CDR3 extends over 13 amino acids. From germline, CDR1 is MNHEY and CDR2 SVGAGI. V was shortened by 5 bases and J by 7 bases, with 14 bases between the two germline ends. CDR3 bases: TGTGCCAGCAGTCCCAACAGGTCTAGTGGCTACACCTTC. Its translation is CASSPNRSSGYTF.

The J gene is TRBJ2-5, the V gene TRBV2, with TRBD2 matching over 7 bases. Per the germline V gene, CDR1 is SNHLY and CDR2 is FYNNEI. The CDR3 spans 15 residues. Unmatched junction bases numbered 11, after V lost 5 bases and J lost 5 bases. CDR3 DNA sequence: TGTGCCAGCAGTCCAGGGAGGGACTCCTGGGAGACCCAGTACTTC. This encodes CASSPGRDSWETQYF.

The V gene is TRBV27, the J gene TRBJ2-6; TRBD1 is a possible D gene (5 bases). V shed 2 bases and J shed 3 bases, with 8 bases lying between them. Germline CDR1 reads MNHEY; CDR2 reads SMNVEV (reference sequence). This CDR3 has 15 amino acids. The CDR3 loop is CASSLQTVGANVLTF. The CDR3 nucleotides read TGTGCCAGCAGTTTACAGACAGTTGGGGCCAACGTCCTGACTTTC.